This TCR beta chain derives from a study of CD8 T cells in Susac syndrome. RNA totalling roughly 0.5 to 1 ug underwent reverse transcription with random hexamers. TCRdb itself ran the immunoSEQ multiplex PCR reads through MiXCR, one entry per CDR3 protein. Found here are roughly 130,000 distinct CDR3 sequences, roughly 95% of them singletons; the top ten hold approximately 0.11%. The CDR3 runs to 13 residues. The V end was cut by 3 bases, the J end by 4 bases, with 12 bases between. Per germline, CDR1 SQVTM and CDR2 ANQGSEA. Sequencing used CD4+ T cells from PBMCs. The receptor comes from a human donor with multiple sclerosis. The chain employs TRBV29-1 and TRBJ2-5; perhaps D is TRBD1 or TRBD2 (7 bases each). The DNA of the CDR3 is TGCAGCGTTGAGGCCAGGGGGGGAGAGACCCAGTACTTC. It encodes CSVEARGGETQYF.